Listed here are 31 T cell receptor beta chains from one sample, sequenced in a study of T cells in Graves' hyperthyroidism and ophthalmopathy. RNA transcripts yielded amplified TCR beta CDR3 regions. TCR CDR3 underwent first-round RT-PCR with the HTBI primer set. Each CDR3 protein gets one entry after TCRdb re-called the multiplex PCR reads with MiXCR. This sample yields around 490,000 distinct CDR3 sequences, of which 20% are seen a single time; roughly 44% belongs to the top ten. Sequenced: blood. Every receptor here comes from a man in his forties with Graves' ophthalmopathy.

This clonotype was picked up many times. This chain uses TRBV3-1 with TRBJ2-7; the D gene is possibly TRBD2 (5 bases). Trimming shortened V by 4 bases and J by 0 bases, and 13 bases separated the two germline ends. Germline-derived CDR1 and CDR2 are LGHDT and YNNKEL (reference sequence). There are 15 residues in the CDR3. The CDR3 is CASSLALGSSYEQYF. As DNA, the CDR3 is TGTGCCAGCAGCCTAGCTCTGGGGAGCTCCTACGAGCAGTACTTC.

The gene calls are TRBV3-1 and TRBJ2-7; D gene ambiguous. The length of the CDR3 is 14 residues. V shed 4 bases and J shed 0 bases, with 10 bases lying between them. Germline V lookup: CDR1 LGHDT, CDR2 YNNKEL (reference sequence). The CDR3 DNA reads TGTGCCAGCAGCCGAAAACTCGACTCCTACGAGCAGTACTTC. Residues: CASSRKLDSYEQYF.

This rearrangement joins TRBV6-2 or TRBV6-3 to TRBJ2-1; 7 positions match TRBD1. Trimming cost V 2 bases and J 6 bases; bases outside gene matches: 4. The CDR3 length is 14 residues. Germline CDR1 and CDR2: MNHEY and SVGEGT. The CDR3 sequence is CASSYGGTVNEQFF. The CDR3 bases are TGTGCCAGCAGTTACGGTGGGACAGTCAATGAGCAGTTCTTC.

Remarks on this clonotype: This clone may be a read error of a much larger clone one base away. Because it lacks the conserved phenylalanine or tryptophan at the end, this CDR3 is likely a read error. This sequence joins TRBV2 and TRBJ2-7, with 7 positions matching TRBD1. CDR1 is SNHLY, CDR2 FYNNEI, per germline. CDR3 size: 13 residues. The V segment lost 6 bases and the J segment 2 bases; nucleotides outside the gene matches: 4. The CDR3 spells CASRRDSAYEQYS. Written as DNA, the CDR3 is TGTGCCAGCAGAAGGGACAGCGCCTACGAGCAGTACTCC.

With regard to this clonotype: A single base separates this from a much larger clone, so it may be a read error. The missing conserved phenylalanine or tryptophan at the end of this CDR3 makes a read error likely. This chain uses TRBV6-2 or TRBV6-3 with TRBJ2-7, with 7 positions matching TRBD1. Per germline, CDR1 MNHEY and CDR2 SVGEGT. The CDR3 consists of 12 residues. Germline trimming cut 8 bases from V and 2 bases from J; bases unmatched to any gene: 3. This CDR3 is CASGTGAYEQYL. The CDR3 coding sequence is TGTGCCAGCGGAACAGGGGCCTACGAGCAGTACCTC.

This clonotype has more than one count but fewer than ten. The V call is TRBV19, the J call TRBJ1-5, with a tentative D call TRBD1 (5 bases). Germline-derived CDR1 and CDR2 are LNHDA and SQIVND (reference sequence). This CDR3 region has 14 residues. V was clipped by 2 bases and J by 6 bases, with 11 bases between them. CDR3 DNA sequence: TGTGCCAGTAGTATACAGGGTCTGGGTCAGCCCCAGCATTTT. It codes for CASSIQGLGQPQHF.

The sample holds a few counts of this clonotype. V usage is TRBV18 and J usage is TRBJ2-1; 8 bases are shared with TRBD2. The CDR3 length is 13 residues. V lost 6 bases, J lost 7 bases, and 5 bases stayed unmatched. In germline, CDR1 is KGHSH, CDR2 LQKENI. CDR3 residues: CASSGLAGNEQFF. In nucleotides, the CDR3 is TGTGCCAGCTCCGGACTAGCAGGTAATGAGCAGTTCTTC.

V and J are TRBV12-3 or TRBV12-4 and TRBJ2-7; tentatively, D is TRBD2 (6 bases). This CDR3 region has 13 residues. The germline V and J ends were trimmed by 7 bases and 3 bases, with 13 bases remaining between them. The CDR3, as DNA: TGTGCCAGCAACCCCGGCGGGGTCTACGAGCAGTACTTC. Amino acids: CASNPGGVYEQYF.

The chain employs TRBV29-1 and TRBJ1-5; possible D gene TRBD1, 5 bases. Germline loops: CDR1 SQVTM, CDR2 ANQGSEA. This CDR3 is 12 amino acids long. The ends were cut back, 7 bases at V and 2 bases at J, with 9 bases in the middle. CDR3 bases: TGCAGCGCCGGGGACGGCAATCAGCCCCAGCATTTT. Its protein is CSAGDGNQPQHF.

The chain couples TRBV6-1 to TRBJ2-3; TRBD2 is a possible D gene (5 bases). The CDR3 has 21 residues. Germline CDR1 reads MNHNS; CDR2 reads SASEGT. V was clipped by 5 bases and J by 2 bases, with 32 bases between them. CDR3 residues: CASSFIMLSRRTRLNTDTQYF. CDR3 bases: TGTGCCAGCAGTTTTATAATGCTCAGCCGGAGGACCCGCCTCAACACAGATACGCAGTATTTT.

This clonotype appeared many times. The chain couples TRBV7-6 to TRBJ2-3; 8 nucleotides align to TRBD2. The germline CDR1 and CDR2 sequences are SGHVS and FNYEAQ. This CDR3 comprises 16 residues. Trimming at V came to 6 bases and at J to 3 bases, leaving 11 bases not matched to a gene. The CDR3 loop reads CASRSLPGGSTDTQYF. CDR3 nucleotide sequence: TGTGCCAGCAGGTCCCTACCGGGAGGGAGTACAGATACGCAGTATTTT. Filled out from reference TRBV7-6 and TRBJ2-3, the complete variable domain reads GAGVSQSPRYKVTKRGQDVALRCDPISGHVSLYWYRQALGQGPEFLTYFNYEAQQDKSGLPNDRFSAERPEGSISTLTIQRTEQRDSAMYRCASRSLPGGSTDTQYFGPGTRLTVL.

The CDR3 region is CSARVVSTYEQYF. Written as DNA, the CDR3 is TGCAGTGCTAGGGTGGTTTCGACCTACGAGCAGTACTTC. The V call is TRBV20-1, the J call TRBJ2-7; D unresolved. CDR1 and CDR2 (germline): DFQATT, SNEGSKA (reference sequence). Trimming removed 3 bases at V and 2 bases at J, with 11 bases between. The CDR3 is made up of 13 amino acids.

This clonotype was seen at least ten times. The chain couples TRBV2 to TRBJ1-1, with TRBD1 as a possible D gene (5 bases). Trimming cost V 7 bases and J 3 bases, with 9 bases left between them. Germline CDR1 reads SNHLY; CDR2 reads FYNNEI. This CDR3 is built from 12 residues. CDR3 in DNA: TGTGCCAGCACTAGGGGCGACACTGAAGCTTTCTTT. Translated: CASTRGDTEAFF.

The chain has TRBV27 and TRBJ1-5; TRBD1 aligns across 7 bases. The CDR3 is made up of 17 amino acids. Germline lookup yields CDR1 MNHEY and CDR2 SMNVEV (reference sequence). V gave up 5 bases and J gave up 1 base; unmatched junction bases: 11. The CDR3 protein is CASSPRGGQLSNQPQHF. The CDR3 DNA follows: TGTGCCAGCAGTCCCAGAGGGGGACAGCTAAGCAATCAGCCCCAGCATTTT.

This clonotype was seen repeatedly, ten times or more. The chain employs TRBV28 and TRBJ1-1; D call uncertain. The CDR3 length is 20 residues. Germline-derived CDR1 and CDR2 are MDHEN and SYDVKM. V was pared by 3 bases and J by 3 bases, with 29 bases between. The CDR3 DNA follows: TGTGCCAGCAGTTTTAATTTTAAGGTCAGTTCGACACTGAGAGACACTGAAGCTTTCTTT. Its translation: CASSFNFKVSSTLRDTEAFF.

This clonotype has at least ten counts. The V gene is TRBV30, the J gene TRBJ1-2; the D is unclear. The V end lost 4 bases, the J end lost 3 bases, and 15 bases lay between the germline ends. Germline V gene data show CDR1 as GTSNPN and CDR2 as SVGIG (reference sequence). This CDR3 has 14 residues. For the CDR3, the DNA is TGTGCCTGGAACCTAAAGAGGGCGGACTATGGCTACACCTTC. Translating it yields CAWNLKRADYGYTF.

CDR3: CASSEWGTGRDTQYF. CDR3 bases: TGTGCCAGCAGTGAATGGGGGACAGGGAGAGATACGCAGTATTTT. The gene calls are TRBV25-1 and TRBJ2-3, with TRBD1 matching over 9 bases. In germline, CDR1 is MGHDK, CDR2 SYGVNS. With V trimmed by 1 base and J by 5 bases, 4 bases remained unmatched. CDR3 length equals 15 residues. Using reference TRBV25-1 and TRBJ2-3 for the parts outside the CDR3, the full variable domain is EADIYQTPRYLVIGTGKKITLECSQTMGHDKMYWYQQDPGMELHLIHYSYGVNSTEKGDLSSESTVSRIRTEHFPLTLESARPSHTSQYLCASSEWGTGRDTQYFGPGTRLTVL.

The rearrangement links TRBV5-5 to TRBJ2-7, with D maybe TRBD2 (5 bases). The CDR3 sequence is 14 residues long. Trimming stripped 5 bases from V and 1 base from J, with 13 bases between. Germline assignment: CDR1 SGHKS and CDR2 YYEKEE (reference sequence). The CDR3 reads CASSLVLASYEQYF. In nucleotides, the CDR3 is TGTGCCAGCAGTTTAGTCCTAGCTTCCTACGAGCAGTACTTC. The whole variable domain, remainder taken from reference TRBV5-5 and TRBJ2-7, is DAGVTQSPTHLIKTRGQQVTLRCSPISGHKSVSWYQQVLGQGPQFIFQYYEKEERGRGNFPDRFSARQFPNYSSELNVNALLLGDSALYLCASSLVLASYEQYFGPGTRLTVT.

This clonotype was detected many times. The chain combines TRBV11-3 with TRBJ2-1; D remains ambiguous. The CDR3 has 15 residues. V gave up 1 base and J gave up 3 bases, with 10 bases separating them. Germline values: CDR1 SGHNT, CDR2 YENEEA. DNA for the CDR3: TGTGCCAGCAGCTTAGGGACGCCCTTCTACAATGAGCAGTTCTTC. Protein sequence: CASSLGTPFYNEQFF.

The V call is TRBV30, the J call TRBJ2-2; TRBD2 matches at 10 bases. V lost 2 bases and J lost 1; bases outside the gene matches: 1. The CDR3 consists of 15 residues. CDR1 GTSNPN and CDR2 SVGIG come from the germline V gene (reference sequence). The CDR3 here is CAWSLAGGNTGELFF. The DNA of the CDR3 is TGTGCCTGGAGTTTAGCGGGGGGGAACACCGGGGAGCTGTTTTTT.

This clonotype showed up many times. CDR3 DNA sequence: TGTGCCAGCAGTTTCTACCCCTTTGCGGGGGGCCGGAGAAATGAGCAGTTCTTC. As protein: CASSFYPFAGGRRNEQFF. The chain combines TRBV28 with TRBJ2-1; TRBD2 matches 8 bases. Germline V CDR1 and CDR2: MDHEN, SYDVKM. Losses at the gene ends were 3 bases for V and 7 bases for J; bases not matched to a gene: 17. The CDR3 is made up of 18 amino acids.

This clonotype was found a few times. The V gene is TRBV9, the J gene TRBJ2-3; unclear D gene. The CDR3 extends over 15 amino acids. The V gene lost 0 bases and the J gene lost 2 bases, with 10 bases spanning the gap. Per the germline V gene, CDR1 is SGDLS and CDR2 is YYNGEE. CDR3 in DNA: TGTGCCAGCAGCGTAGTCTGGCAGGCCACAGATACGCAGTATTTT. This gives the protein CASSVVWQATDTQYF.

V is TRBV6-1 and J is TRBJ1-2, with D possibly matching TRBD1 (6 bases). The germline V and J ends were trimmed by 6 bases and 2 bases, with 10 bases remaining between them. Per the germline V gene, CDR1 is MNHNS and CDR2 is SASEGT. The length of the CDR3 is 13 residues. CDR3 bases: TGTGCCAGCAGGCCAGGGGTGAACTATGGCTACACCTTC. Protein: CASRPGVNYGYTF.

The CDR3 nucleotides read TGCGCCAGCAGCTGGGAAACAGGGGGAGATGGCTACACCTTC. Translated: CASSWETGGDGYTF. The V call is TRBV5-1, the J call TRBJ1-2; TRBD1 aligns across 8 bases. The V gene's germline CDR1 is SGHRS and CDR2 YFSETQ. The CDR3 has 14 amino acids. V lost 3 bases to trimming and J lost 6 bases; unmatched junction nucleotides: 7.

This chain uses TRBV6-1 with TRBJ2-7, with 14 positions matching TRBD2. The CDR3 consists of 17 residues. CDR1 is MNHNS, CDR2 SASEGT, per germline. The ends lost 2 bases at V and 2 bases at J; junction bases unmatched: 5. This CDR3 is CASSERTSGRRAYEQYF. The CDR3 DNA sequence: TGTGCCAGCAGTGAACGGACTAGCGGGAGGAGAGCCTACGAGCAGTACTTC.

The chain has TRBV27 and TRBJ2-7; the match to TRBD1 covers 7 bases. The J segment lost 1 base and the V segment lost 7 bases, leaving 7 bases of the junction unmatched. CDR1 and CDR2 (germline): MNHEY, SMNVEV (reference sequence). The CDR3 runs to 14 residues. CDR3 loop: CASTQTGRSYEQYF. The CDR3 DNA is TGTGCCAGCACCCAGACAGGGCGGTCCTACGAGCAGTACTTC.

This clonotype was observed many times. The chain has TRBV11-2 and TRBJ2-7, with no clear D. V dropped 5 bases and J dropped 2 bases, with 13 bases sitting between them. This CDR3 spans 14 amino acids. CDR1 is SGHAT and CDR2 is FQNNGV in the germline V gene. CDR3 DNA: TGTGCCAGCAGCACGGACCTCGGCACCTACGAGCAGTACTTC. It codes for CASSTDLGTYEQYF.

This clonotype occurred a few times. This sequence joins TRBV7-6 and TRBJ2-1, with TRBD2 matching over 8 bases. CDR3 size: 15 residues. Germline V CDR1 and CDR2: SGHVS, FNYEAQ. Unmatched junction bases numbered 3, after V lost 1 base and J lost 4 bases. The CDR3 is CASSLDTSGYNEQFF. CDR3 bases: TGTGCCAGCAGCTTAGACACTAGCGGATACAATGAGCAGTTCTTC.

The chain combines TRBV5-1 with TRBJ2-7, with a possible D match to TRBD2 (5 bases). The V gene lost 0 bases and the J gene lost 1 base, with 17 bases spanning the gap. The V gene's germline CDR1 is SGHRS and CDR2 YFSETQ. The CDR3 has 17 amino acids. The chain's CDR3 is CASSLAGSWAASYEQYF. The CDR3 nucleotides read TGCGCCAGCAGCTTGGCGGGGAGTTGGGCAGCTTCCTACGAGCAGTACTTC.

This clonotype showed up just a few times. The chain couples TRBV6-5 to TRBJ1-6; D perhaps matches TRBD1 (6 bases). Trimming took 2 bases from V and 6 from J, leaving 11 bases between them. In germline, CDR1 is MNHEY, CDR2 SVGAGI. This CDR3 is 15 amino acids long. The CDR3 DNA reads TGTGCCAGCAGTTACCAGACAGGCTCTAATTCACCCCTCCACTTT. Translating gives CASSYQTGSNSPLHF.

This clonotype was counted at least ten times. The chain joins TRBV7-2 to TRBJ2-2; D perhaps matches TRBD1 (6 bases). This CDR3 is built from 14 residues. Germline CDR1 reads SGHTA; CDR2 reads FQGNSA. V dropped 5 bases and J dropped 7 bases, with 14 bases sitting between them. The CDR3 nucleotides read TGTGCCAGCAGCAGTTACAGGGCCGGCGGGGAGCTGTTTTTT. Its translation: CASSSYRAGGELFF. Supplemented by reference TRBV7-2 and TRBJ2-2, the full variable domain reads GAGVSQSPSNKVTEKGKDVELRCDPISGHTALYWYRQSLGQGLEFLIYFQGNSAPDKSGLPSDRFSAERTGGSVSTLTIQRTQQEDSAVYLCASSSYRAGGELFFGEGSRLTVL.